A selection of T cell receptor beta chains follows, all from one sample in a study of CD8+ T cells in alopecia areata. Sequencing used immunoSEQ multiplex PCR; TCRdb keeps in-frame clones, though not all of them. The sample consists of approximately 82,000 clones, just over 50% of them appearing once. Sequencing was done on a sample of NKG2D-high CD8+ T cells sorted from blood. These receptors were taken from a human donor with alopecia areata. CDR3s include the opening cysteine and the closing phenylalanine or tryptophan. A D gene is named only where the DNA matches it firmly. Not all rows give a size; the values are once, few, many and, for expanded clones, a class.

clone_size d_call j_call v_call cdr3_aa cdr3_nt
NA NA TRBJ2-3 TRBV7-2 CASSPLPDTQYF TGTGCCAGCAGCCCCCTGCCAGATACGCAGTATTTT
NA NA TRBJ1-2 TRBV27 CASSQGPILYGYTF TGTGCCAGCAGTCAGGGACCAATACTCTATGGCTACACCTTC
once NA TRBJ2-1 TRBV6-5 CASSYRVTYNEQFF TGTGCCAGCAGTTACAGAGTCACCTACAATGAGCAGTTCTTC
NA NA TRBJ2-5 TRBV4-1 CASSREETQYF TGCGCCAGCAGCCGCGAAGAGACCCAGTACTTC
once NA TRBJ2-3 TRBV30 CAWSPRGDTQYF TGTGCCTGGAGTCCCCGGGGAGATACGCAGTATTTT
NA NA TRBJ1-2 TRBV7-9 CASSLVTGTDYGYTF TGTGCCAGCAGCTTGGTTACAGGCACGGACTATGGCTACACCTTC
NA TRBD1 TRBJ2-5 TRBV2 CASSAPGQGRGQETQYF TGTGCCAGCAGTGCACCGGGACAGGGAAGAGGCCAAGAGACCCAGTACTTC
NA TRBD2 TRBJ2-1 TRBV28 CASSFETSGTFQFF TGTGCCAGCAGTTTTGAGACTAGCGGGACGTTTCAGTTCTTC
few TRBD2 TRBJ2-4 TRBV4-3 CASSPGRGEGAIQYF TGCGCCAGCAGCCCGGGGCGGGGGGAAGGGGCCATTCAGTACTTC
NA NA TRBJ2-7 TRBV7-9 CASGMEGDPYEQYF TGTGCCAGCGGCATGGAGGGGGATCCCTACGAGCAGTACTTC
few TRBD1 TRBJ2-7 TRBV11-2 CASSGRDRETYEQYF TGTGCCAGCAGCGGCCGGGACAGGGAAACCTACGAGCAGTACTTC
NA NA TRBJ2-1 TRBV28 CASTPKERRDNEQFF TGTGCCAGCACCCCGAAGGAGCGGAGAGACAATGAGCAGTTCTTC
few NA TRBJ2-5 TRBV15 CATSRGGGGETQYF TGTGCCACCAGCAGAGGTGGGGGTGGAGAGACCCAGTACTTC
NA NA TRBJ2-1 TRBV27 CASRRAYEQFF TGTGCCAGCAGGAGGGCCTATGAGCAGTTCTTC
NA NA TRBJ1-1 TRBV7-2 CASSLLSMNTEAFF TGTGCCAGCAGCTTACTTTCCATGAACACTGAAGCTTTCTTT
NA NA TRBJ2-2 TRBV30 CASDDTGELFF TGTGCCTCTGACGACACCGGGGAGCTGTTTTTT
NA NA TRBJ1-1 TRBV4-1 CASSLHIDRWNTEAFF TGCGCCAGCAGCCTGCACATAGACAGATGGAACACTGAAGCTTTCTTT
once TRBD2 TRBJ2-3 TRBV4-1 CASSQERTSSYTDTQYF TGCGCCAGCAGCCAAGAAAGGACTAGCAGTTACACAGATACGCAGTATTTT
few NA TRBJ2-1 TRBV4-1 CASSQDMGGLFNEQFF TGCGCCAGCAGCCAAGATATGGGGGGGCTTTTCAATGAGCAGTTCTTC
NA NA TRBJ1-2 TRBV14 CASSQGTYGYTF TGTGCCAGCAGCCAAGGGACCTATGGCTACACCTTC
few TRBD1 TRBJ1-2 TRBV23-1 CASSQSRGRCHGYTF TGCGCCAGCAGTCAATCAAGGGGGCGATGTCATGGCTACACCTTC
NA TRBD2 TRBJ2-5 TRBV13 CASSSGTKLQETQYF TGTGCCAGCAGCTCGGGGACTAAGCTTCAAGAGACCCAGTACTTC
NA NA TRBJ2-3 TRBV9 CASGSVEGDTQYF TGTGCCAGCGGCTCGGTGGAGGGAGATACGCAGTATTTT
NA NA TRBJ1-5 TRBV7-9 CASSFEGNQPQHF TGTGCCAGCAGCTTCGAGGGAAATCAGCCCCAGCATTTT
NA TRBD1 TRBJ2-1 TRBV28 CASSFRTGVSSYNEQFF TGTGCCAGCAGTTTTCGGACAGGGGTGAGCTCCTACAATGAGCAGTTCTTC
NA TRBD1 TRBJ2-7 TRBV29-1 CSVRQGAGEQYF TGCAGCGTGCGACAGGGGGCGGGAGAGCAGTACTTC
NA TRBD1 TRBJ1-2 TRBV2 CASSRTGSNYGYTF TGTGCCAGCAGCCGGACAGGGTCTAACTATGGCTACACCTTC
few NA TRBJ2-7 TRBV2 CASRPALGAYEQYF TGTGCCAGCCGGCCAGCCCTCGGCGCCTACGAGCAGTACTTC
NA NA TRBJ2-1 TRBV11-2 CASSLAGGPYNEQFF TGTGCCAGCAGCTTAGCGGGGGGCCCCTACAATGAGCAGTTCTTC
NA TRBD1 TRBJ1-2 TRBV29-1 CSVSTGTGEYGYTF TGCAGCGTTAGCACCGGGACAGGCGAATATGGCTACACCTTC
NA TRBD1 TRBJ2-4 TRBV5-1 CASSETGGDIQYF TGCGCCAGCTCCGAGACAGGGGGGGACATTCAGTACTTC
once NA TRBJ2-3 TRBV27 CASSSLITDTQYF TGTGCCAGCAGTTCCCTAATCACAGATACGCAGTATTTT
NA TRBD1 TRBJ1-3 TRBV29-1 CSAEIDRDGNTIYF TGCAGCGCTGAGATAGACAGGGATGGAAACACCATATATTTT
NA NA TRBJ2-5 TRBV7-8 CASSFVRRGVGETQYF TGTGCCAGCAGCTTCGTCCGGCGAGGGGTTGGAGAGACCCAGTACTTC
NA NA TRBJ2-1 TRBV29-1 CSVNPGGGLWPNEQFF TGCAGCGTAAATCCTGGGGGGGGCCTATGGCCCAATGAGCAGTTCTTC
few TRBD1 TRBJ2-1 TRBV5-1 CASATGVGEQFF TGCGCCAGCGCCACAGGGGTCGGTGAGCAGTTCTTC
NA TRBD2 TRBJ2-7 TRBV15 CATSRDRGLVAYEQYF TGTGCCACCAGCAGAGACCGGGGACTAGTGGCCTACGAGCAGTACTTC
NA NA TRBJ2-5 TRBV11-2 CASSLAVEETQYF TGTGCCAGCAGCTTAGCTGTGGAAGAGACCCAGTACTTC
NA TRBD1 TRBJ2-2 TRBV7-9 CASSHRDRESGELFF TGTGCCAGCAGCCACCGGGACAGGGAGTCCGGGGAGCTGTTTTTT
NA NA TRBJ2-5 TRBV7-8 CASSYHLETQYF TGTGCCAGCAGCTATCACCTAGAGACCCAGTACTTC
NA NA TRBJ1-2 TRBV27 CASSFGTDYGYTF TGTGCCAGCAGTTTCGGGACGGACTATGGCTACACCTTC
few NA TRBJ2-7 TRBV5-1 CASSLLGEQYF TGCGCCAGCAGCCTCCTTGGCGAGCAGTACTTC
few NA TRBJ1-2 TRBV7-9 CASSGGGYGYTF TGTGCCAGCAGCGGGGGAGGCTATGGCTACACCTTC
NA NA TRBJ2-1 TRBV28 CASGSRTRNEQFF TGTGCCAGCGGGTCCAGGACCCGCAATGAGCAGTTCTTC
NA NA TRBJ2-2 TRBV27 CASSFSSTGELFF TGTGCCAGCAGTTTCTCTAGCACCGGGGAGCTGTTTTTT
NA NA TRBJ1-1 TRBV14 CASSHAQGKTEAFF TGTGCCAGCAGCCATGCTCAGGGCAAGACTGAAGCTTTCTTT
NA NA TRBJ2-6 TRBV30 CAWSDRAGYGANVLTF TGTGCCTGGAGTGACCGGGCGGGGTATGGGGCCAACGTCCTGACTTTC
few NA TRBJ2-1 TRBV25-1 CASRDGSSYNEQFF TGTGCCAGCAGAGACGGGAGCTCCTACAATGAGCAGTTCTTC
NA NA TRBJ2-7 TRBV29-1 CSVARTEIEQYF TGCAGCGTTGCCCGGACAGAAATCGAGCAGTACTTC
NA TRBD1 TRBJ2-5 TRBV6-5 CASSYLGTGQETQYF TGTGCCAGCAGTTACCTCGGGACAGGACAAGAGACCCAGTACTTC
few NA TRBJ2-7 TRBV29-1 CSVEGGSLPTYEQYF TGCAGCGTTGAAGGTGGCAGCCTACCAACCTACGAGCAGTACTTC